This paragraph covers one TCR beta chain sequence. The sample belongs to a study of monozygotic twins with inflammatory bowel disease. TCRdb reprocessed the 5' RACE reads and stores each CDR3 protein as one record, lacking DNA. The listing contains about 160,000 distinct CDR3 sequences. Per germline, CDR1 MDHEN and CDR2 SYDVKM. The CDR3 has 15 amino acids. This TCR derives from a human donor with ulcerative colitis or Crohn's disease, or a healthy co-twin of an affected twin (not recorded which). V gene TRBV28 combines with J gene TRBJ2-5; TCRdb selects TRBD1, and the lack of DNA leaves this call unchecked. Sequenced sample: blood. The CDR3 reads CASSFWGGRQETQYF. Looking up the rest from reference TRBV28 and TRBJ2-5 gives the full variable domain: DVKVTQSSRYLVKRTGEKVFLECVQDMDHENMFWYRQDPGLGLRLIYFSYDVKMKEKGDIPEGYSVSREKKERFSLILESASTNQTSMYLCASSFWGGRQETQYFGPGTRLLVL.